This T cell receptor beta chain came from a study of spatial heterogeneity in lung cancer. Whole-study results and caveats: There was tracking of ubiquitous and regional nonsynonymous mutations by the respective counts of ubiquitous and regional expanded TCRs. Expanded intratumoral alpha and beta TCR counts tracked tumor mutation counts.

Specified time point: sample taken at primary tumor resection. 72 TRACERx patients with early, untreated non-small cell lung cancer donated samples. Whole RNA was taken from tumor, nontumor lung or frozen PBMC; it was then sequenced unsorted. Single TCR cDNA molecules each had their own unique molecular identifier. TCRdb reprocessed the 5' RACE reads with MiXCR, giving one entry per CDR3 protein. The sample carries more than 20,000 distinct CDR3 sequences, more than 15% recorded once. About this clonotype itself: Its antigen is undetermined.

Germline CDR1 is MDHEN and CDR2 is SYDVKM. CDR3 length: 16 amino acids. Deletions cut 1 base from V and 1 base from J, with 12 bases between. The specimen comprised lung tumor tissue, sampled at surgery. The rearrangement links TRBV28 to TRBJ2-3; D is unresolved. The clonotype originates from a female donor with early-stage non-small cell lung cancer. The CDR3 reads CASSLSGGGRTDTQYF. The CDR3 bases are TGTGCCAGCAGTTTATCAGGTGGTGGACGCACAGATACGCAGTATTTT. The full variable domain, rest sourced from reference TRBV28 and TRBJ2-3, is DVKVTQSSRYLVKRTGEKVFLECVQDMDHENMFWYRQDPGLGLRLIYFSYDVKMKEKGDIPEGYSVSREKKERFSLILESASTNQTSMYLCASSLSGGGRTDTQYFGPGTRLTVL.